This TCR beta chain was identified during a study of PD-1 blockade in classical Hodgkin lymphoma. Study information: Patients were administered nivolumab (3 mg/kg intravenously) every 2 weeks.

Germline assignment: CDR1 SQVTM and CDR2 ANQGSEA. The CDR3 contains 15 residues. V lost 1 base and J lost 0, with 10 bases in between. This sample's time point: cycle 4 day 1 (C4D1), after five to seven weeks of nivolumab. In every patient, relapse followed autologous stem cell transplantation, while exposure to brentuximab vedotin differed. Profiled with immunoSEQ multiplex PCR; TCRdb holds only in-frame clones, not every one. The sample records about 33,000 clones, 72% being singletons. Study findings and constraints: No one has yet defined what causes the repertoire differences, which may be disease activity or prior therapy. Significantly greater TCR diversity emerged by C4D1 in CD4+ cells but not CD8+ cells.

Remarks on this clone: Its specificity is not known.

The rearrangement uses TRBV29-1 and TRBJ1-3; D ambiguous. Sequencing was performed on peripheral blood mononuclear cells (PBMCs), taken before the fourth cycle of nivolumab. The TCR comes from a human donor with classical Hodgkin lymphoma. The CDR3 region is CSVEGVENSGNTIYF. CDR3 in DNA: TGCAGCGTTGAAGGCGTAGAGAACTCTGGAAACACCATATATTTT.